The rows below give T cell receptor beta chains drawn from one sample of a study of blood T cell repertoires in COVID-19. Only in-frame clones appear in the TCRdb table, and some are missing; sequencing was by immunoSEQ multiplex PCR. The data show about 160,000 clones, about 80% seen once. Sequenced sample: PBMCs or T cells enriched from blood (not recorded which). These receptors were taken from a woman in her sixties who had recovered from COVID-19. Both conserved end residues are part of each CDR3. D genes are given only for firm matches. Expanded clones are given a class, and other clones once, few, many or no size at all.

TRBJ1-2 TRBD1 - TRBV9 TGTGCCAGCAGCTTGGACAGGGGGCAACTTGGCTACACCTTC CASSLDRGQLGYTF
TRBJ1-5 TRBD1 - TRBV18 TGTGCCAGCTCCCCGGGACAGCAGAATCAGCCCCAGCATTTT CASSPGQQNQPQHF
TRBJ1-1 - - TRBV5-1 TGCGCCAGCAGCTTCGGAGGGGCTGAAGCTTTCTTT CASSFGGAEAFF
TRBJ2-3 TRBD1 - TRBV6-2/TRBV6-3 TGTGCCAGCAGTTCTCCCCGGGACAGAACAGATACGCAGTATTTT CASSSPRDRTDTQYF
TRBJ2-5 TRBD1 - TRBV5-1 TGCGCCAGCAGCTCGGGACAGGGGAGCCAAGAGACCCAGTACTTC CASSSGQGSQETQYF
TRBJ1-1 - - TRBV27 TGTGCCAGCGCCCTCGGGGGGGGCACTGAAGCTTTCTTT CASALGGGTEAFF
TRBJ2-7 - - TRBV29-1 TGCAGCGTTGAAGATGAGGGGACTGACTCCTACGAGCAGTACTTC CSVEDEGTDSYEQYF
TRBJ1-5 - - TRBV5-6 TGTGCCAGCAGCTTTGGTGGGGGCTTCAATCAGCCCCAGCATTTT CASSFGGGFNQPQHF
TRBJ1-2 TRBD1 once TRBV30 TGTGCCTGGAGTCCCGGGACAGGGACCAGATTCTATGGCTACACCTTC CAWSPGTGTRFYGYTF
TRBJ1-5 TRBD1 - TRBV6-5 TGTGCCAGCAGAAGACAGGGGACTCAGCCCCAGCATTTT CASRRQGTQPQHF
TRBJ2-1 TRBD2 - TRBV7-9 TGTGCCAGCACCAATCTAGCGGGGGGAACAAATGAGCAGTTCTTC CASTNLAGGTNEQFF
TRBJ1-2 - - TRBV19 TGTGCCAGTAGCACCACAGGGTACGGATATGGCTACACCTTC CASSTTGYGYGYTF
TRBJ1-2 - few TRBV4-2 TGTGCCAGCAGCCAAGATTATGGAGGGGTCAACTATGGCTACACCTTC CASSQDYGGVNYGYTF
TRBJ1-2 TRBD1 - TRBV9 TGTGCCAGCAGCGTTGGACAGGGGGCCCCCAACTATGGCTACACCTTC CASSVGQGAPNYGYTF
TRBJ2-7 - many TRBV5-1 TGCGCCAGCAGCTCGGCCGAACAGGGTTCCTACGAGCAGTACTTC CASSSAEQGSYEQYF
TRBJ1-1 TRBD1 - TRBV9 TGTGCCAGCAGCATTTACCAGGGGGCTCAAGCTTTCTTT CASSIYQGAQAFF
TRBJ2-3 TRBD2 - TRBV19 TGTGCCAGTAGTCCCCTAACGGGGGGGCTCGAAGATACGCAGTATTTT CASSPLTGGLEDTQYF
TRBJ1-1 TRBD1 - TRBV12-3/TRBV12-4 TGTGCCAGCAGCCAATACAGGGGGCTTGAAGCTTTCTTT CASSQYRGLEAFF
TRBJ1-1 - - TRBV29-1 TGCAGCGGGGGGGCGGGACGGACTGAAGCTTTCTTT CSGGAGRTEAFF
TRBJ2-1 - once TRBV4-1 TGCGCCAGCAGCCAAGATTGGGCCAAGCAGTTCTTC CASSQDWAKQFF
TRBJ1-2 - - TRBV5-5 TGTGCCAGCAGCTTGCGGGGGGGCGAGGACTATGGCTACACCTTC CASSLRGGEDYGYTF
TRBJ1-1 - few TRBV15 TGTGCCACCAGCAGCAGGGGGAACACTGAAGCTTTCTTT CATSSRGNTEAFF
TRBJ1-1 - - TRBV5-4 TGTGCCAGCAGCTTAATTGCGGGTAACACTGAAGCTTTCTTT CASSLIAGNTEAFF
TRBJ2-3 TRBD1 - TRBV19 TGTGCCAGTAGTATACCCAACCAGGGGGTAGATACGCAGTATTTT CASSIPNQGVDTQYF
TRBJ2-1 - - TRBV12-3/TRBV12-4 TGTGCCAGCAGTTTACTAGGTGGTGAGCAGTTCTTC CASSLLGGEQFF
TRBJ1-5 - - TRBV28 TGTGCCAGCAGCCTAGCAATGCTAGGCAATCAGCCCCAGCATTTT CASSLAMLGNQPQHF
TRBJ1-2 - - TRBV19 TGTGCCAGTAGTTTCAGGATTGGGGGCTACACCTTC CASSFRIGGYTF
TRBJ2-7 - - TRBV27 TGTGCCAGCAGTTCCCCCCGGCGGAGCTCCTACGAGCAGTACTTC CASSSPRRSSYEQYF
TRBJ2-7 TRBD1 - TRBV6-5 TGTGCCAGCATTCCGGGACAGGGGGCCCACGAGCAGTACTTC CASIPGQGAHEQYF